The 3 T cell receptor beta chains listed next were all sequenced from one sample in a study of regulatory T cells in long-lasting Graves disease (dated by TCRdb to the early 2020s). The time point label for this specimen denotes: newly diagnosed GD, antithyroid drugs for less than 3 months. For both TCR sequencing and RNA sequencing, RNA was extracted from PBMCs in TRIzol. Library prep was done by multiplex PCR. Sequenced using an Illumina HiSeq 4000. TCR beta libraries were built with iRepertoire HTBI primers and Arm-PCR amplification of CDR3 regions. TCRdb trimmed public reads at Q25 via fastp, called clones via MiXCR and kept in-frame beta chains. Every entry covers one CDR3 protein and lists the most common genes and DNA from its rows. The table for this sample lists 510,000 or so distinct CDR3 sequences; more than 10% of them were counted only once. 8.9% of the sample lies in the top ten. These data were likewise used in another study, on T cells in Graves' hyperthyroidism and ophthalmopathy.

The sequences come from peripheral blood mononuclear cells (PBMCs), collected at new diagnosis, from a patient treated with antithyroid drugs. Receptors originate from a woman in her twenties or thirties with Graves disease. Donor details come from another sample of the same person, matched by shared clones.

This clonotype was detected many times. This chain joins TRBV9 and TRBJ2-3; 10 nucleotides line up with TRBD2. V trimming: 0 bases; J trimming: 3 bases; junction bases outside the gene matches: 4. This CDR3 is 16 amino acids long. CDR1 is SGDLS and CDR2 is YYNGEE in the germline V gene. This chain's CDR3 is CASSVVGAGGTDTQYF. Here the CDR3 DNA reads TGTGCCAGCAGCGTAGTTGGAGCGGGAGGGACAGATACGCAGTATTTT.

This clonotype was seen at least ten times. The chain's CDR3 is CASSSRTSYDADTQYF. In nucleotides, the CDR3 is TGTGCCAGCAGCTCACGAACTAGTTATGATGCAGATACGCAGTATTTT. The chain links TRBV7-9 to TRBJ2-3; D is possibly TRBD2 (5 bases). CDR1 and CDR2 from the germline V gene are SEHNR and FQNEAQ (reference sequence). Trimming removed 4 bases at V and 4 bases at J, with 18 bases between. The CDR3 is 16 residues long.

There are many counts of this clonotype. This is likely a read error, given that the CDR3 carries no conserved phenylalanine or tryptophan at its end. V is TRBV7-9 and J is TRBJ1-2, with TRBD1 identical over 10 bases. Germline CDR1 SEHNR, CDR2 FQNEAQ (reference sequence). The CDR3 runs to 15 residues. Trimming at V came to 5 bases and at J to 5 bases, leaving 8 bases not matched to a gene. The CDR3 protein is CASSTGQGGIYGYTS. CDR3 coding DNA: TGTGCCAGCAGCACTGGACAGGGGGGGATTTATGGCTACACCTCC.